This TCR beta chain was identified during a study of cytomegalovirus exposure and HLA in healthy donors. The study, taken as a whole, reports: One variant, a missense change in DCLRE1C, was linked in a later analysis to TCR beta V- and J-gene trimming.

On this clone: Its target is unknown.

PCR was performed using 60 Vbeta and 13 Jbeta primers. Sequencing used immunoSEQ multiplex PCR; TCRdb keeps in-frame clones, though not all of them. The top ten clones hold about 3% of a sample with 120,000 to 150,000 clones, about three fifths of them seen once. The CDR3 sequence is 15 residues long. V was shortened by 1 base and J by 7 bases, with 15 bases between the two germline ends. Germline V gene sequence: CDR1 SGHKS, CDR2 YYEKEE (reference sequence). The sequenced sample was PBMCs. The chain is built from TRBV5-5 and TRBJ2-1, with a possible D match to TRBD1 (6 bases). The sequence derives from a woman aged 25-40 years in good health and CMV-seropositive. This chain's CDR3 is CASSLQAGERNEQFF. CDR3 in DNA: TGTGCCAGCAGCTTGCAGGCAGGGGAGAGGAATGAGCAGTTCTTC.